A single sample is the source of the 8 T cell receptor beta chains below, sequenced in a study of blood T cell repertoires in COVID-19. Only in-frame clones appear in the TCRdb table, and some are missing; sequencing was by immunoSEQ multiplex PCR. The table records 250,000 to 300,000 clones, 90% of them present only once. Sequenced sample: peripheral blood. The receptors here all came from a woman aged 35 to 49 with acute or convalescent COVID-19.

The chain has TRBV3-1 (or the pseudogene TRBV3-2) and TRBJ2-7, with 8 positions matching TRBD1. Germline V gene lookup returns CDR1 LGHDT and CDR2 YNNKEL (reference sequence). Trimming at V came to 4 bases and at J to 6 bases, leaving 14 bases not matched to a gene. CDR3 length: 16 residues. The CDR3 is CASSPTGGTGRLEQYV. The CDR3, as DNA: TGTGCCAGCAGCCCTACCGGAGGGACAGGCCGTCTCGAGCAGTACGTC.

The J gene is TRBJ2-7, the V gene TRBV5-4, with a possible D match to TRBD1 (6 bases). Germline V gene sequence: CDR1 SGHNT, CDR2 YYREEE (reference sequence). Between the trimmed V and J ends, which lost 2 bases and 0 bases, there was a span of 18 bases. The CDR3 totals 17 residues. As DNA, the CDR3 is TGTGCCAGCAGCTTAGTGCCCGACAGGACCAGCTCCTACGAGCAGTACGTC. Translated, it gives CASSLVPDRTSSYEQYV.

This chain links TRBV3-1 (or the pseudogene TRBV3-2) with TRBJ2-2; 7 bases fit TRBD1. The CDR3 loop spans 16 amino acids. The junction had 7 bases not matched to a gene; V was cut back by 1 base and J by 5 bases. Germline loops: CDR1 LGHDT, CDR2 YNNKEL (reference sequence). The CDR3: CASSQVPDRNTGELFF. The CDR3 bases are TGTGCCAGCAGCCAAGTGCCGGACAGGAATACCGGGGAGCTGTTTTTT.

V is TRBV5-4 and J is TRBJ1-3; no clear D gene. Trimming left V 7 bases short and J 6 bases short, with 14 bases between. CDR3 size: 13 residues. Germline loops: CDR1 SGHNT, CDR2 YYREEE (reference sequence). The CDR3 here is CASGSGIENTIYF. CDR3 DNA: TGTGCCAGCGGGTCGGGAATCGAAAACACCATATATTTT.

J is TRBJ1-5 and V is TRBV12-5; TRBD1 aligns across 8 bases. Germline lookup yields CDR1 LGHNT and CDR2 FRNRAP. J gave up 7 bases and V 1 base, and 9 bases lay outside the gene matches. This CDR3 comprises 16 residues. CDR3 DNA sequence: TGTGCTAGTGGTTTGGCACTTACAGGGGGTGGGCAGCCCCAGCATTTT. Translating gives CASGLALTGGGQPQHF.

The rearrangement uses TRBV11-2 and TRBJ2-7; D unresolved. The CDR3 spans 13 residues. Germline-derived CDR1 and CDR2 are SGHAT and FQNNGV. Trimming pared 5 bases from V and 3 bases from J, leaving 11 bases between. CDR3 in amino acids: CASSRWLDYEQYV. The DNA of the CDR3 is TGTGCCAGCAGCCGCTGGTTAGACTACGAGCAGTACGTC.

The J gene is TRBJ1-3, the V gene TRBV29-1; 7 nucleotides align to TRBD1. The CDR3 covers 15 residues. Trimming cost V 4 bases and J 4 bases; bases outside gene matches: 10. Germline V gene data show CDR1 as SQVTM and CDR2 as ANQGSEA. CDR3 sequence (DNA): TGCAGCGTTGTAGGAACAGGGGAGGCGGGAAACACCATATATTTT. It encodes CSVVGTGEAGNTIYF.

The chain is built from TRBV19 and TRBJ2-2; 7 bases agree with TRBD1. The V gene end was trimmed by 7 bases and the J gene end by 5 bases; junction bases not matched to a gene: 13. Looked up from germline, CDR1 is LNHDA and CDR2 is SQIVND (reference sequence). The CDR3 contains 16 residues. The CDR3 nucleotides are TGTGCCAGTACCGCGTACGGGACAGAACGTACCGGGGAGCTGTTTTTT. Protein: CASTAYGTERTGELFF.